The T cell receptor beta chain described here comes from a study of blood T cell repertoires in COVID-19. This clone has a single count. CDR1 and CDR2 from the germline V gene are SGHVS and FNYEAQ. The CDR3 sequence is 12 residues long. V was shortened by 5 bases and J by 9 bases, with 11 bases between the two germline ends. Clones were read by immunoSEQ multiplex PCR, and TCRdb kept only the in-frame ones, dropping some. The sample gives more than 450,000 clones, approximately 90% of which show up once; roughly 0.72% is in the top ten. This sequence originates from a young woman who had recovered from COVID-19. The chain carries TRBV7-6 and TRBJ1-3; D unclear. The sample was PBMCs or T cells enriched from blood (not recorded which). CDR3 bases: TGTGCCAGCAGCCCCCAGGCCAGCACCATATATTTT. It translates to CASSPQASTIYF.